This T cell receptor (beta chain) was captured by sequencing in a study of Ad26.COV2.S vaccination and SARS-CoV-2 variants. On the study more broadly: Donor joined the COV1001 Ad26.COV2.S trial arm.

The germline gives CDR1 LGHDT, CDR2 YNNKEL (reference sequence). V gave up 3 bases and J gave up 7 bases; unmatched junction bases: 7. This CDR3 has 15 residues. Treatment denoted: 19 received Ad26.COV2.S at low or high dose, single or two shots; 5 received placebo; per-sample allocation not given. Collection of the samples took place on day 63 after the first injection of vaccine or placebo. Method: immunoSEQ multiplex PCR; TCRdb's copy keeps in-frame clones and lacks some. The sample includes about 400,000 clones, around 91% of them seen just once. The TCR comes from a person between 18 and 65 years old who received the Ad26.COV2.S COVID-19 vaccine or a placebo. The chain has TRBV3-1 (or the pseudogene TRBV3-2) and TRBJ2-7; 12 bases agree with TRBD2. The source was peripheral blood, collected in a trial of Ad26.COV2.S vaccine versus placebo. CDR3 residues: CASSHTSGRTREQYF. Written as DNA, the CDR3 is TGTGCCAGCAGCCACACTAGCGGGAGGACGAGGGAGCAGTACTTC.